This T cell receptor (beta chain) was captured by sequencing in a study of CD8 T cells in ankylosing spondylitis. In this sample, this clonotype turned up once. Antigen specificity is unknown. V was trimmed by 1 base and J by 0 bases, leaving 11 bases between them. The CDR3 totals 16 residues. CDR1 is SEHNR, CDR2 FQNEAQ, per germline (reference sequence). Study observations and caveats: Existing reports had already noted some motif variants in reactive arthritis synovial fluid and blood. There was a TCR beta motif, made of 7 or 8 highly homologous variants, that appeared characteristic of ankylosing spondylitis blood. Significant enrichment of disease-linked clones was reported in matched ankylosing spondylitis synovial fluid.

By quantitative 5'-RACE with molecular barcodes, the TCR beta libraries were made. TCRdb reprocessed the 5' RACE reads with MiXCR, giving one entry per CDR3 protein. The sample has 25,000 to 35,000 distinct CDR3 sequences, approximately 28% seen once; the top ten hold roughly 42%. This sequence originates from a male donor with ankylosing spondylitis. The rearrangement joins TRBV7-9 to TRBJ2-3; D unresolved. Sequencing was performed on synovial fluid, either unsorted or a sorted T cell fraction (not recorded which). The CDR3 region is CASSLGRPSSTDTQYF. The CDR3 DNA reads as TGTGCCAGCAGCTTAGGTCGTCCTTCTAGCACAGATACGCAGTATTTT.